This T cell receptor beta chain stems from a study of T-cell reconstitution after alpha-beta-depleted transplantation in children. This clonotype occurred many times. Unique molecular identifiers featured in how the TCRbeta library was prepared. TCRdb re-derived calls from the PCR reads in MiXCR, one entry per CDR3 protein. The sample includes hundreds of thousands of distinct CDR3 sequences, approximately 15% seen only once; the top ten take 1.1%. The sample consisted of PBMCs from the stem cell graft donor, taken from the stem cell graft. The clonotype comes from a human donor who donated a stem cell graft to a child with acute myeloid leukemia.

CDR3 DNA: TGCAGTGCTAGAGTGCGGACAGAAAACATTCAGTACTTC. This sequence encodes CSARVRTENIQYF. The rearrangement uses TRBV20-1 and TRBJ2-4, with D perhaps TRBD1 (6 bases). The germline CDR1 and CDR2 sequences are DFQATT and SNEGSKA (reference sequence). The CDR3 runs to 13 residues. Trimming removed 1 base at V and 5 bases at J, with 9 bases between.